This TCR beta chain comes out of a study of shared clonotypes between healthy human individuals (dated by TCRdb to 2020 to 2022). Regarding the research as a whole: The cohort comprised a couple of women and a few men aged 18 to 49 years. To estimate repertoire size and how much clonotypes are shared between individuals, the study performed deep sequencing of blood TCR repertoires from a handful of healthy adults. To increase sequencing depth and limit assay-specific biases, TCR repertoire library preparation and sequencing were carried out by different laboratories using diverse techniques. Between about 0.85 and 8.9 billion PBMCs per donor were obtained by leukapheresis.

The donors were healthy, HIV-negative adults who had no recently reported acute infections or vaccinations. Every donor was a Caucasian adult residing in Nashville, Tennessee, USA. For unsorted samples, 96 million or so PBMCs were counted, and genomic DNA was extracted using the QIAamp DNA Blood Mini kit. After blood collection by leukapheresis, PBMCs were isolated using Ficoll-Histopaque density gradient centrifugation and then cryopreserved in the vapor phase of liquid nitrogen. As concerns this clone: This clone's antigen is unknown. One base away there is no much larger clone; base qualities are not given.

What the work shows at the level of the full study, not this receptor alone: Based on pairwise subsampling, the degree of clonotype sharing among donors was expected to be affected by sequencing depth. Because the study included a small number of donors, the genetic and exposure-history diversity represented was limited. Sampling was limited to blood, and TCR repertoires in tissue likely differ from TCR repertoires in blood.

The CDR3 holds 17 amino acids from the cysteine to the phenylalanine. Of the read, only the CDR3 DNA is kept; its 51 bases are in frame from base 1. Clipping removes 0 bases from V and 1 base from J, with 4 as the unmatched junction base count. TCR CDR3 regions were amplified from genomic DNA by multiplex PCR using the deep immunoSEQ assay. Extracted genomic DNA from each cell subset was spread evenly across all wells of several immunoSEQ 96-well plates, with each plate serving as a replicate. For unsorted PBMC, each replicate PCR was loaded with approximately 320 ng genomic DNA, equivalent to about 30,000 T cell genomes. Ten immunoSEQ deep assay plates were used to sequence the unsorted PBMC genomic DNA. The purified libraries were quantified using a Qubit 3.0 fluorometer, sized with a Bioanalyzer 2100, and then quantified again using the KAPA Library Quantification kit. Every immunoSEQ 96-well plate was sequenced on a dedicated single-read 150-cycle Illumina NextSeq 550 flow cell. Regarding the original processing steps: The immunoSEQ output contained only junctional sequences without quality scores, so filtering could not match that applied to full-length reads. To assign V/J genes and CDR3, sequences were annotated against IMGT germline references using PyIR, a Python wrapper for IgBLAST v1.9. Reads were removed for weak V/J assignments (E-value above 1e-6), missing CDR3, stop codons, out-of-frame junctions, or ambiguous translated residues. V3J clonotypes were defined as sequences sharing the same inferred V gene, J gene, and CDR3 amino acid sequence. Percentage overlap between repertoires was computed as shared unique clonotypes divided by the size of the smaller repertoire. Three approaches were used to assess repertoire richness: RTK rarefaction, the Chao1 estimator, and Recon v2.1 estimates of unobserved clonotypes. TCRdb mirrors the immuneACCESS table, restricted to in-frame sequences. Some clones are absent from its copies; in checked studies, under half trace to an unresolved V gene, and the reason for the others is unknown. V and J calls and clone size are those listed in that table; D and trimming were worked out from the DNA. A total of 450,000 to 500,000 clones appear in this sample, around 80% of them only once. The ten most abundant clones make up around 12% of the sample.

The TCR comes from a woman between 40 and 50 years old in good health. Some clones in this sample may be carry-over from other donors' samples. Recombination joined TRBV23-1 with TRBJ2-2, with 8 middle bases fitting TRBD2. TRBV23-1 is flagged as an ORF with uncertain function. The sequenced material came from PBMCs. The CDR3 region: CASSQSSGTRNTGELFF. The nucleotides read TGCGCCAGCAGTCAATCATCCGGGACTAGGAACACCGGGGAGCTGTTTTTT.